The sequence of this T cell receptor beta chain was determined in a study of T-cell memory formation after mild COVID-19. Regarding the study as a whole: Cross-reactive memory appears to have joined, as suggested by some responding clones showing up in pre-infection memory.

After 5'RACE with constant-segment primers, TCR alpha and TCR beta cDNA libraries carrying sample barcodes and UMIs were obtained. TCRdb called the 5' RACE reads again in MiXCR, with one record for every CDR3 protein. The data hold roughly 480,000 distinct CDR3 sequences, with 20% to 25% observed a single time. The CDR3 extends over 14 amino acids. As to this clonotype: Antigen: not known.

The sequence was collected from an adult woman who had mild COVID-19 (a few samples of this study predate the infection). Cell type and time point are not known. The chain combines TRBV21-1 with TRBJ1-5. TRBV21-1 is recorded as a pseudogene. Sequenced material: PBMCs or a T cell subset sorted from them (not recorded which). The CDR3 bases are TGTGCCAGCAGATGGGAAGACCCCAATCAGCCCCAGCATTTT. Its protein is CASRWEDPNQPQHF.